Below, 14 T cell receptor beta chains from the same sample are listed, as sequenced in a study of blood T cell repertoires in COVID-19. Sequencing used immunoSEQ multiplex PCR; TCRdb keeps in-frame clones, though not all of them. This table has some 350,000 clones, about 90% appearing once. Sequencing was done on a sample of peripheral blood. Receptor source: a woman in her 30s with COVID-19, enrolled during active disease.

The rearrangement uses TRBV3-1 (or the pseudogene TRBV3-2) and TRBJ1-4; TRBD1 agrees at 7 bases. Losses at the gene ends were 1 base for V and 7 bases for J; bases not matched to a gene: 3. Germline values: CDR1 LGHDT, CDR2 YNNKEL (reference sequence). The CDR3 covers 14 residues. CDR3 in DNA: TGTGCCAGCAGCCAAGGTACAGGGGTTGAAAAACTGTTTTTT. Translated: CASSQGTGVEKLFF.

J is TRBJ2-7 and V is TRBV5-5; D unclear. CDR1 is SGHKS and CDR2 is YYEKEE in the germline V gene (reference sequence). This CDR3 contains 14 residues. Trimming removed 7 bases from V and 3 bases from J, with 17 bases in between. The CDR3 loop reads CASPPVWASYEQYV. The DNA of the CDR3 is TGTGCCAGCCCCCCGGTATGGGCCAGCTACGAGCAGTACGTC.

The CDR3 DNA sequence: TGTGCCAGCAGCTACCCGGGACAGCAGAATGAGCAGTTCTTC. This sequence encodes CASSYPGQQNEQFF. The chain combines TRBV5-5 with TRBJ2-1, with 7 bases that match TRBD1. The CDR3 contains 14 residues. Germline V gene lookup returns CDR1 SGHKS and CDR2 YYEKEE (reference sequence). Trimming removed 3 bases from V and 7 bases from J; junction bases left unmatched: 7.

The V gene is TRBV12-3 or TRBV12-4, the J gene TRBJ2-5, with a tentative D call TRBD1 (6 bases). The CDR3 length is 13 residues. V was pared by 7 bases and J by 4 bases, with 13 bases between. CDR3 amino acids: CASNLRGGETQYF. DNA for the CDR3: TGTGCCAGCAACCTTCGAGGGGGAGAGACCCAGTACTTC.

The gene calls are TRBV28 and TRBJ1-5, with a weak D call TRBD1 (5 bases). The CDR3 is made up of 15 amino acids. The germline CDR1 and CDR2 sequences are MDHEN and SYDVKM. V was trimmed by 3 bases and J by 3 bases, leaving 12 bases between them. CDR3 nucleotides: TGTGCCAGCAGTTTTGGAGGGGCCTACAATCAGCCCCAGCATTTT. This translates into CASSFGGAYNQPQHF.

The rearrangement links TRBV28 to TRBJ1-5; D remains unclear. V dropped 3 bases and J dropped 0 bases, with 9 bases sitting between them. The CDR3 loop spans 15 amino acids. Germline V gene data show CDR1 as MDHEN and CDR2 as SYDVKM. CDR3 sequence reads: CASSFNSYSNQPQHF. The CDR3 DNA reads as TGTGCCAGCAGTTTCAACAGCTATAGCAATCAGCCCCAGCATTTT. The variable domain in full, with the rest retrieved from reference TRBV28 and TRBJ1-5, is DVKVTQSSRYLVKRTGEKVFLECVQDMDHENMFWYRQDPGLGLRLIYFSYDVKMKEKGDIPEGYSVSREKKERFSLILESASTNQTSMYLCASSFNSYSNQPQHFGDGTRLSIL.

The rearrangement uses TRBV5-4 and TRBJ1-1; possibly TRBD1 for D (6 bases). This CDR3 spans 17 amino acids. Trimming took off 0 bases at V and 1 base at J, with 16 bases between the two ends. Germline V lookup: CDR1 SGHNT, CDR2 YYREEE (reference sequence). The CDR3 is CASSLGQGLRRNTEAFF. As DNA, the CDR3 is TGTGCCAGCAGCTTGGGGCAGGGGCTGAGGAGGAACACTGAAGCTTTCTTT.

This clone was seen once. The chain is built from TRBV5-1 and TRBJ2-2; 7 nucleotides match TRBD1. Germline lookup yields CDR1 SGHRS and CDR2 YFSETQ. CDR3 size: 13 residues. V shed 4 bases, J shed 8 bases, and the junction held 5 bases outside the gene matches. The CDR3 nucleotides are TGCGCCAGCAGCCCGCCGACAGGGGGGGAGCTGTTTTTT. Amino acid sequence: CASSPPTGGELFF.

The J gene is TRBJ2-1, the V gene TRBV13; tentatively, D is TRBD1 (6 bases). V lost 3 bases and J 0 bases, leaving 9 bases between the germline ends. The CDR3 length is 15 residues. In germline, CDR1 is PRHDT, CDR2 FYEKMQ (reference sequence). For the CDR3, the DNA is TGTGCCAGCAGCTTTGACAGGAGCTCCTACAATGAGCAGTTCTTC. Its protein product is CASSFDRSSYNEQFF.

This chain uses TRBV4-3 with TRBJ2-2; perhaps TRBD1 as D (5 bases). Germline V gives CDR1 LGHNA, CDR2 YSLEER. Trimming left V 2 bases short and J 4 bases short, with 11 bases between. The CDR3 contains 15 residues. CDR3 in amino acids: CASSQYSDTTGELFF. The CDR3 DNA sequence: TGCGCCAGCAGCCAATACTCGGACACCACCGGGGAGCTGTTTTTT.

The chain joins TRBV7-9 to TRBJ1-2, with D uncertain. The CDR3 loop spans 13 amino acids. Germline loops: CDR1 SEHNR, CDR2 FQNEAQ (reference sequence). Between the trimmed V and J ends, which lost 0 bases and 5 bases, there was a span of 7 bases. CDR3 DNA: TGTGCCAGCAGCTTAGCGTCGGGGTATGGCTACACCTTC. Translated: CASSLASGYGYTF. Full variable domain (missing parts from reference TRBV7-9 and TRBJ1-2): DTGVSQNPRHKITKRGQNVTFRCDPISEHNRLYWYRQTLGQGPEFLTYFQNEAQLEKSRLLSDRFSAERPKGSFSTLEIQRTEQGDSAMYLCASSLASGYGYTFGSGTRLTVV.

The chain employs TRBV28 and TRBJ1-2; tentative D call: TRBD1 (5 bases). V was shortened by 3 bases and J by 4 bases, with 12 bases between the two germline ends. CDR1 MDHEN and CDR2 SYDVKM come from the germline V gene. This CDR3 region has 14 residues. The DNA for the CDR3 is TGTGCCAGCAGTTTCAGGGACTCTCCCTATGGCTACACCTTC. It codes for CASSFRDSPYGYTF.

The chain uses TRBV9 and TRBJ2-1; D is possibly TRBD2 (5 bases). CDR1 is SGDLS and CDR2 is YYNGEE in the germline V gene. The CDR3 has 15 amino acids. Deletions cut 4 bases from V and 7 bases from J, with 18 bases between. The CDR3 nucleotides read TGTGCCAGCAGCCCCCGAGAGGGAATCGGAAATGAGCAGTTCTTC. It translates to CASSPREGIGNEQFF.

V and J are TRBV28 and TRBJ1-1, with 10 bases fitting TRBD1. Germline CDR1 is MDHEN and CDR2 is SYDVKM. CDR3 length equals 16 residues. Trimming took 5 bases from V and 0 from J; bases not matched to a gene: 6. The CDR3 DNA sequence: TGTGCCAGCAGTGTCCGGGACAGGGGAGTGAACACTGAAGCTTTCTTT. Its protein is CASSVRDRGVNTEAFF.